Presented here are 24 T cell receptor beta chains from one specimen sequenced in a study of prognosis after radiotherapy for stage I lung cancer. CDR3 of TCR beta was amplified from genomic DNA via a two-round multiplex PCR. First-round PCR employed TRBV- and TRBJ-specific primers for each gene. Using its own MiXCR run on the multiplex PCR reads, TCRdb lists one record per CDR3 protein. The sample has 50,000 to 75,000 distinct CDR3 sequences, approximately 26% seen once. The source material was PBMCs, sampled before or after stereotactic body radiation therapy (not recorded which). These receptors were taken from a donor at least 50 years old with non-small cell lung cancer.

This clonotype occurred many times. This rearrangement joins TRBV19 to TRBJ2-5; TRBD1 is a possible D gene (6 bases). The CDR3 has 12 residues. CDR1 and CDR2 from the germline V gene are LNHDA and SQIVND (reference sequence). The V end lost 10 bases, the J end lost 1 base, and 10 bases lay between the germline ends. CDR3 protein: CATSQGQETQYF. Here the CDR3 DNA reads TGTGCCACCTCACAGGGCCAAGAGACCCAGTACTTC.

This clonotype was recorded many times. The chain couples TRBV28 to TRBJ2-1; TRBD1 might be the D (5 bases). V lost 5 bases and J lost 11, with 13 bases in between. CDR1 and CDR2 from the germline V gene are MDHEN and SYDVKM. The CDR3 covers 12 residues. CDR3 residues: CASSTRQRKQFF. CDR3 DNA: TGTGCCAGCAGTACGAGACAGCGTAAGCAGTTCTTC.

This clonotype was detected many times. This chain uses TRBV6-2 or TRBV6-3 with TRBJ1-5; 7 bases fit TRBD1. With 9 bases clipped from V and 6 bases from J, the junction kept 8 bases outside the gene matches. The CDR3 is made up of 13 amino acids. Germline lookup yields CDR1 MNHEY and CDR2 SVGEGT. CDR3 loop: CASCRGKGQPQHF. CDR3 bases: TGTGCCAGTTGCAGGGGGAAGGGTCAGCCCCAGCATTTT.

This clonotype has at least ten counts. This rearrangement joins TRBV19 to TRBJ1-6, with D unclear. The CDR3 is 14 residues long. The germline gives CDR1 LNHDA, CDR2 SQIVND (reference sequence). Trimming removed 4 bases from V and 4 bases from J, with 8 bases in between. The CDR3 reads CASSRAAYNSPLHF. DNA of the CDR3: TGTGCCAGTAGTAGGGCGGCTTATAATTCACCCCTCCACTTT.

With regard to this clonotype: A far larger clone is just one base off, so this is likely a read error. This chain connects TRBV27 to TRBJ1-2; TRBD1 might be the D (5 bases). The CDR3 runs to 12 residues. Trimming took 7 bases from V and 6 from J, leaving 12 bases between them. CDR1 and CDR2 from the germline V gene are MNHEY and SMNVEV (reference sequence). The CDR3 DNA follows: TGTGCCAGCAATGTGGGAGGGGATGGCTACACCTTC. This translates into CASNVGGDGYTF.

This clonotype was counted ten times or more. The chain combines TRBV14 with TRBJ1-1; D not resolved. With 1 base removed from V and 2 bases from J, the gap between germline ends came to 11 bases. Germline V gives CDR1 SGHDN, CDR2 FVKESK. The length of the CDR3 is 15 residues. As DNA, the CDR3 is TGTGCCAGCAGCCAAGTTAGGGCAGGAAACACTGAAGCTTTCTTT. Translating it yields CASSQVRAGNTEAFF.

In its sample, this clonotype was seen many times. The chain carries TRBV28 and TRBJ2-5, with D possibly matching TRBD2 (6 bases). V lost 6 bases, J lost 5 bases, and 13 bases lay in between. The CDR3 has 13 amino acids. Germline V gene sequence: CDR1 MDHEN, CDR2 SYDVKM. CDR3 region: CASRTGEMETQYF. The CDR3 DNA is TGTGCCAGCAGAACGGGAGAAATGGAGACCCAGTACTTC.

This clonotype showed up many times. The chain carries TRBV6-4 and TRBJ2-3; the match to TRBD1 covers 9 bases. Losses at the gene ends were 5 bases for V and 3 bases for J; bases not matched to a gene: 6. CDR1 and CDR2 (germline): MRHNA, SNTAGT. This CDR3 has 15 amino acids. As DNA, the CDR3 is TGTGCCAGCAGTACCTCGGGACAGGGTACAGATACGCAGTATTTT. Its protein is CASSTSGQGTDTQYF.

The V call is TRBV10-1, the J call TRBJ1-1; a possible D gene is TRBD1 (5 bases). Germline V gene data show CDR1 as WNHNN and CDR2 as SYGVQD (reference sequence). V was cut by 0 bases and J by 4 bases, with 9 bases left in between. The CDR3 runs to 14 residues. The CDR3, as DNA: TGCGCCAGCAGTGAGTCTCCAGGGTCCACTGAAGCTTTCTTT. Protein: CASSESPGSTEAFF.

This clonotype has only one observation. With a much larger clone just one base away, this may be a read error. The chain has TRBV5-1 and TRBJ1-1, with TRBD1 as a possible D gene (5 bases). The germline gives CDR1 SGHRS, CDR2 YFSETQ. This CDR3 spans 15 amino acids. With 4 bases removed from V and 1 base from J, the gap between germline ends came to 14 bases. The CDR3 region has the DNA TGCGCCAGCAGCCCAAGAGGGGTCCCGAACACTGAAGCTTTCTTT. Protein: CASSPRGVPNTEAFF.

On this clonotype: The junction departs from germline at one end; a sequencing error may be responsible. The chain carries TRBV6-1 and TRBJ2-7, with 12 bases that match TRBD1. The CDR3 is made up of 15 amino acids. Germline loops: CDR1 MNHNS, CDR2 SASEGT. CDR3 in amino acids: CASSPGQGAIYQQYF. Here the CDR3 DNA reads TGTGCCAGCAGTCCGGGACAGGGGGCGATCTACCAGCAGTACTTC.

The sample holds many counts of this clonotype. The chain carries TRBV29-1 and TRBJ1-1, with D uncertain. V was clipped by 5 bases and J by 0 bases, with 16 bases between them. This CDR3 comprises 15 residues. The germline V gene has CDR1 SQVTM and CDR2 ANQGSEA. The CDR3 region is CSVLVRREVNTEAFF. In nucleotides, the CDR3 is TGCAGCGTTCTGGTCCGACGGGAGGTGAACACTGAAGCTTTCTTT.

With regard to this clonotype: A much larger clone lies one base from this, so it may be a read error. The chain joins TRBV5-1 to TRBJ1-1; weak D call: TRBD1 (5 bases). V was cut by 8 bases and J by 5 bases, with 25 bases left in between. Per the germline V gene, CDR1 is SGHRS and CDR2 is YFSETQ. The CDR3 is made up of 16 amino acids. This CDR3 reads CARSHAGRGAGTEAFF. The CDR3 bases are TGCGCCAGAAGCCATGCGGGACGTGGGGCCGGAACTGAAGCTTTCTTT. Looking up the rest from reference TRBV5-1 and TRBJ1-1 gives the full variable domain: KAGVTQTPRYLIKTRGQQVTLSCSPISGHRSVSWYQQTPGQGLQFLFEYFSETQRNKGNFPGRFSGRQFSNSRSEMNVSTLELGDSALYLCARSHAGRGAGTEAFFGQGTRLTVV.

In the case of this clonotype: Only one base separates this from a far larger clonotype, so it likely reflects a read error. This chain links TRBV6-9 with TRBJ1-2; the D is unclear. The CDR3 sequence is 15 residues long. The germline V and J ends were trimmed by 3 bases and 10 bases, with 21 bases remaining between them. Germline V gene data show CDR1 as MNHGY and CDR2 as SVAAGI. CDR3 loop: CASSYTEAPRRDYTF. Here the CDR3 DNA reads TGTGCCAGCAGTTACACCGAGGCCCCCCGGCGGGACTACACCTTC.

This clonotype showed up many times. CDR3 coding DNA: TGCAGTGCCAAATCGGGGACTAGCGGTCTTCGGGGGCAGTTCTTC. It is translated as CSAKSGTSGLRGQFF. V is TRBV20-1 and J is TRBJ2-1; 11 bases match TRBD2. The CDR3 sequence is 15 residues long. J lost 12 bases, V lost 6 bases, and 16 bases had no gene match. Germline CDR1 DFQATT, CDR2 SNEGSKA (reference sequence).

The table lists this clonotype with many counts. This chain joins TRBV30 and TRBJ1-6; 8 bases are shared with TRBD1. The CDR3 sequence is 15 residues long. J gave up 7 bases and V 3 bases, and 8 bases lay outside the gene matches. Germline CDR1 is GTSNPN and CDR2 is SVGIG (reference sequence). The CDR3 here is CAWRAGGAENSPLHF. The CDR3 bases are TGTGCCTGGAGGGCAGGGGGCGCCGAGAATTCACCCCTCCACTTT. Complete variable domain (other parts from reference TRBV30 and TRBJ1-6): SQTIHQWPATLVQPVGSPLSLECTVEGTSNPNLYWYRQAAGRGLQLLFYSVGIGQISSEVPQNLSASRPQDRQFILSSKKLLLSDSGFYLCAWRAGGAENSPLHFGNGTRLTVT.

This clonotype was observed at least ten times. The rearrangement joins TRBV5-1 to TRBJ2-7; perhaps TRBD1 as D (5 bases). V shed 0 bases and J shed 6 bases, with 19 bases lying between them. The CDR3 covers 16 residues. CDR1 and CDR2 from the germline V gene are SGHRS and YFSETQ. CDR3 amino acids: CASSLAGPQGGGEQYF. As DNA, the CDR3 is TGCGCCAGCAGCTTGGCAGGACCCCAGGGCGGCGGCGAGCAGTACTTC.

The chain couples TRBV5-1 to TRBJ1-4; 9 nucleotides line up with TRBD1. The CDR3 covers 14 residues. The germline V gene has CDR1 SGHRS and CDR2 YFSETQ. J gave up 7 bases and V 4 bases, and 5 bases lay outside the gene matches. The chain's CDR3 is CASSRDRAFEKLFF. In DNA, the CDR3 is TGCGCCAGCAGCCGGGACAGGGCGTTTGAAAAACTGTTTTTT.

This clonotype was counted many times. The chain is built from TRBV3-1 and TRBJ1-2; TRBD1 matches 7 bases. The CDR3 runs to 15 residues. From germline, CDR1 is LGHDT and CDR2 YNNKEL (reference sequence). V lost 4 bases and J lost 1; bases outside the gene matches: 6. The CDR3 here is CASSLTGISNYGYTF. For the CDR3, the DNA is TGTGCCAGCAGCCTGACAGGGATAAGTAACTATGGCTACACCTTC. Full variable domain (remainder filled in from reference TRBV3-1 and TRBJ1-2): DTAVSQTPKYLVTQMGNDKSIKCEQNLGHDTMYWYKQDSKKFLKIMFSYNNKELIINETVPNRFSPKSPDKAHLNLHINSLELGDSAVYFCASSLTGISNYGYTFGSGTRLTVV.

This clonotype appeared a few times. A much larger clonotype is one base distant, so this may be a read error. The CDR3 DNA sequence: TGTGCCAGCAGTTATAGAGGGGGAGACGATCAGCCCCAGCATTTT. It encodes CASSYRGGDDQPQHF. This chain uses TRBV6-2 or TRBV6-3 with TRBJ1-5, with D possibly matching TRBD1 (6 bases). CDR1 MNHEY and CDR2 SVGEGT come from the germline V gene. V lost 3 bases and J 5 bases, leaving 14 bases between the germline ends. This CDR3 is 15 amino acids long.

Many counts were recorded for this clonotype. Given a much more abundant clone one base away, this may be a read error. The CDR3 bases are TGTGCCAGCACCCTGACAGGGAGCTCCTACAATAAGCAGTTCTTC. Translation: CASTLTGSSYNKQFF. This sequence joins TRBV6-2 or TRBV6-3 and TRBJ2-1, with TRBD1 matching over 7 bases. Germline CDR1 reads MNHEY; CDR2 reads SVGEGT. The CDR3 spans 15 residues.

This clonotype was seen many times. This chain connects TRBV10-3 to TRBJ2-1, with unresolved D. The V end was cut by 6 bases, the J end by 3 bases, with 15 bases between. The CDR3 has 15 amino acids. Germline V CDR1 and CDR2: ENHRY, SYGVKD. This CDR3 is CAIREQLAVYNEQFF. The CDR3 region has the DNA TGTGCCATCAGGGAACAGCTGGCGGTCTACAATGAGCAGTTCTTC.

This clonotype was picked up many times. In nucleotides, the CDR3 is TGTGCCAGCACCACCCGACCTAATGAAAAACTGTTTTTT. This encodes CASTTRPNEKLFF. This rearrangement joins TRBV6-1 to TRBJ1-4; D uncertain. This CDR3 is 13 amino acids long. Looked up from germline, CDR1 is MNHNS and CDR2 is SASEGT. V was shortened by 7 bases and J by 3 bases, with 9 bases between the two germline ends.

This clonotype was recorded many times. CDR3 nucleotide sequence: TGTGCCAGCAGCTACGGACAGGGTACCGGGGGTTATGGCTACACCTTC. It specifies CASSYGQGTGGYGYTF. The V and J genes are TRBV7-9 and TRBJ1-2; 8 bases are shared with TRBD1. The CDR3 has 16 amino acids. V lost 4 bases, J lost 5 bases, and 12 bases stayed unmatched. Germline CDR1 is SEHNR and CDR2 is FQNEAQ (reference sequence).